This T cell receptor beta chain was profiled in a study of identical twins. This clonotype was counted between two and nine times. TCRdb re-derived calls from the 5' RACE reads in MiXCR, one entry per CDR3 protein. The repertoire holds around 690,000 distinct CDR3 sequences, with 20% to 25% as singletons. This CDR3 spans 14 amino acids. The V gene lost 6 bases and the J gene lost 6 bases, with 14 bases spanning the gap. The sample was also linked to a second study, of T cells expressing NK-cell markers.

Sequences were obtained from PBMCs. V and J are TRBV12-3 or TRBV12-4 and TRBJ2-2; tentative D call: TRBD2 (6 bases). The TCR comes from a woman between 18 and 29 years old in good health. The CDR3: CASSWDSRAGELFF. The CDR3 DNA reads as TGTGCCAGCAGCTGGGACTCACGTGCCGGGGAGCTGTTTTTT.